The 32 T cell receptor beta chains given below trace back to one sample, sequenced in a study of post-analysis software for immune sequencing data. Notes on the study in general: Included in a set of roughly five TRBV segments more frequent in patients than controls were TRBV5-6, TRBV5-1 and TRBV20-1.

Their antigens remain unidentified. TCR beta libraries were prepared from cDNA with unique molecular identifiers. TCRdb analysed the PCR reads with MiXCR anew, one entry per CDR3 protein. This sample has over 700,000 distinct CDR3 sequences; roughly 29% occur once, and the top ten carry roughly 0.57%. The sample consisted of blood. Receptors originate from a girl aged 10 to 17 with multiple sclerosis.

This clonotype was counted between two and nine times. J is TRBJ2-3 and V is TRBV4-3; tentative D call: TRBD2 (5 bases). Germline assignment: CDR1 LGHNA and CDR2 YSLEER. The CDR3 runs 17 residues. V was clipped by 0 bases and J by 0 bases, with 13 bases between them. The CDR3 DNA reads as TGCGCCAGCAGCCAAGATGTTTCGCGGGTTAGCACAGATACGCAGTATTTT. Translation: CASSQDVSRVSTDTQYF.

In this sample, this clonotype turned up a few times. The chain employs TRBV20-1 and TRBJ2-1, with a tentative D call TRBD2 (5 bases). This CDR3 comprises 15 residues. V lost 1 base and J 4 bases, leaving 14 bases between the germline ends. Germline CDR1 DFQATT, CDR2 SNEGSKA (reference sequence). CDR3 loop: CSARGPAEAYNEQFF. CDR3 bases: TGCAGTGCTAGAGGGCCAGCGGAGGCTTACAATGAGCAGTTCTTC.

The V and J genes are TRBV9 and TRBJ1-1; D remains ambiguous. Germline-derived CDR1 and CDR2 are SGDLS and YYNGEE. The CDR3 contains 13 residues. Trimming took off 0 bases at V and 5 bases at J, with 8 bases between the two ends. This chain's CDR3 is CASSVDAGTEAFF. CDR3 nucleotides: TGTGCCAGCAGCGTAGACGCGGGAACTGAAGCTTTCTTT.

This clonotype turned up a few times. The chain is built from TRBV20-1 and TRBJ1-2; TRBD1 is a possible D gene (5 bases). The V gene's germline CDR1 is DFQATT and CDR2 SNEGSKA (reference sequence). The V and J ends lost 0 bases and 8 bases respectively, with 22 bases between them. CDR3 length: 16 residues. This CDR3 is CSARDGQGPSRRGYTF. CDR3 sequence (DNA): TGCAGTGCTAGAGACGGCCAGGGACCTTCCCGCAGGGGCTACACCTTC.

The gene calls are TRBV6-2 or TRBV6-3 and TRBJ2-5; D not certain. Germline CDR1 and CDR2: MNHEY and SVGEGT. The CDR3 loop spans 13 amino acids. Trimming shortened V by 2 bases and J by 2 bases, and 6 bases separated the two germline ends. CDR3 amino acids: CASSYREQETQYF. CDR3 bases: TGTGCCAGCAGTTACAGGGAACAAGAGACCCAGTACTTC.

The chain joins TRBV25-1 to TRBJ1-2; D uncertain. CDR1 is MGHDK and CDR2 is SYGVNS in the germline V gene. The CDR3 is 13 residues long. Trimming pared 7 bases from V and 2 bases from J, leaving 11 bases between. The CDR3 sequence is CASTRDSNYGYTF. In nucleotides, the CDR3 is TGTGCCAGCACGCGGGATTCAAACTATGGCTACACCTTC.

V and J are TRBV20-1 and TRBJ2-3; the match to TRBD2 covers 12 bases. CDR1 and CDR2 (germline): DFQATT, SNEGSKA (reference sequence). Trimming took 2 bases from V and 0 from J; bases not matched to a gene: 3. CDR3 size: 16 residues. The CDR3 here is CSARPGTSGSTDTQYF. DNA for the CDR3: TGCAGTGCTAGACCCGGGACTAGCGGGAGCACAGATACGCAGTATTTT.

The chain couples TRBV6-2 or TRBV6-3 to TRBJ1-1; no definite D call. V lost 10 bases, J lost 0 bases, and 12 bases lay in between. Germline CDR1 and CDR2: MNHEY and SVGEGT. CDR3 length equals 13 residues. The CDR3 loop reads CATRRDMNTEAFF. The CDR3 nucleotides are TGTGCCACTCGCAGAGATATGAACACTGAAGCTTTCTTT.

This clonotype was picked up a small number of times. This chain uses TRBV20-1 with TRBJ2-1, with D possibly being TRBD1 (6 bases). This CDR3 spans 16 amino acids. CDR1 is DFQATT, CDR2 SNEGSKA, per germline (reference sequence). The ends were cut back, 0 bases at V and 4 bases at J, with 16 bases in the middle. The CDR3 spells CSARDPFGGQYNEQFF. The CDR3 DNA sequence: TGCAGTGCTAGAGATCCATTTGGGGGCCAGTACAATGAGCAGTTCTTC.

The J gene is TRBJ2-5, the V gene TRBV5-1; TRBD1 matches at 7 bases. Germline CDR1 SGHRS, CDR2 YFSETQ. The CDR3 consists of 15 residues. J gave up 5 bases and V 0 bases, and 7 bases lay outside the gene matches. CDR3 nucleotides: TGCGCCAGCAGCTTGGTTGCAGGGGGTTACGAGACCCAGTACTTC. It yields the protein CASSLVAGGYETQYF.

This clonotype has ten or more counts. The rearrangement links TRBV5-1 to TRBJ2-1; 10 bases match TRBD2. The CDR3 runs to 16 residues. Germline V gene sequence: CDR1 SGHRS, CDR2 YFSETQ. Trimming at V came to 2 bases and at J to 6 bases, leaving 8 bases not matched to a gene. The CDR3 nucleotides are TGCGCCAGCAGCTTTCCCTCATCTAGCGGGAGCAATGAGCAGTTCTTC. Translation: CASSFPSSSGSNEQFF.

This clonotype was seen more than once but under ten times. Here the CDR3 reads CASSLAAYSLYNEQFF. CDR3 DNA: TGTGCCAGCAGTTTGGCGGCTTATTCACTTTACAATGAGCAGTTCTTC. The V gene is TRBV28, the J gene TRBJ2-1; no clear D. Trimming stripped 3 bases from V and 4 bases from J, with 16 bases between. CDR1 and CDR2 (germline): MDHEN, SYDVKM. CDR3 length equals 16 residues.

The chain links TRBV20-1 to TRBJ2-2, with TRBD2 matching over 12 bases. CDR3 size: 18 residues. The ends lost 0 bases at V and 0 bases at J; junction bases unmatched: 5. Germline loops: CDR1 DFQATT, CDR2 SNEGSKA (reference sequence). The CDR3 DNA reads as TGCAGTGCTAGAGATCTAGCGGGAGGGAGAGCGAACACCGGGGAGCTGTTTTTT. Translation gives CSARDLAGGRANTGELFF.

The chain combines TRBV12-3 or TRBV12-4 with TRBJ1-1; TRBD1 might be the D (5 bases). The CDR3 runs to 15 residues. V was trimmed by 2 bases and J by 10 bases, leaving 20 bases between them. CDR3 in amino acids: CASSLRAGHFRGAFF. In DNA, the CDR3 is TGTGCCAGCAGTTTAAGGGCAGGGCACTTTAGGGGAGCTTTCTTT.

V usage is TRBV19 and J usage is TRBJ2-5; D may correspond to TRBD1 or TRBD2 (5 bases each). Trimming stripped 4 bases from V and 4 bases from J, with 16 bases between. CDR1 LNHDA and CDR2 SQIVND come from the germline V gene (reference sequence). CDR3 length: 15 amino acids. The CDR3 nucleotides read TGTGCCAGTAGTAGGGGGACGGACGGAATAGAGACCCAGTACTTC. It specifies CASSRGTDGIETQYF.

This clonotype was observed a handful of times. The chain employs TRBV11-2 and TRBJ2-6, with unresolved D. V dropped 0 bases and J dropped 1 base, with 4 bases sitting between them. The germline V gene has CDR1 SGHAT and CDR2 FQNNGV. The CDR3 extends over 15 amino acids. The CDR3 sequence: CASSLDPSGANVLTF. The CDR3 DNA follows: TGTGCCAGCAGCTTAGACCCGTCTGGGGCCAACGTCCTGACTTTC. The full variable domain, with the rest looked up from reference TRBV11-2 and TRBJ2-6, is EAGVAQSPRYKIIEKRQSVAFWCNPISGHATLYWYQQILGQGPKLLIQFQNNGVVDDSQLPKDRFSAERLKGVDSTLKIQPAKLEDSAVYLCASSLDPSGANVLTFGAGSRLTVL.

The chain links TRBV7-2 to TRBJ2-5; perhaps TRBD1 as D (7 bases). V was cut by 7 bases and J by 4 bases, with 16 bases left in between. Germline-derived CDR1 and CDR2 are SGHTA and FQGNSA. This CDR3 contains 14 residues. The CDR3 DNA sequence: TGTGCCAGCAACCAGGGGGGTATCGGAGAGACCCAGTACTTC. Protein sequence: CASNQGGIGETQYF.

The table lists this clonotype with a few counts. The rearrangement links TRBV11-2 to TRBJ2-4; TRBD1 might be the D (6 bases). The ends were cut back, 3 bases at V and 7 bases at J, with 10 bases in the middle. CDR3 length: 13 amino acids. Germline CDR1 and CDR2: SGHAT and FQNNGV. The CDR3 here is CASSLRQGNIQYF. The DNA of the CDR3 is TGTGCCAGCAGCTTGCGGCAGGGGAACATTCAGTACTTC. Full variable domain (missing parts from reference TRBV11-2 and TRBJ2-4): EAGVAQSPRYKIIEKRQSVAFWCNPISGHATLYWYQQILGQGPKLLIQFQNNGVVDDSQLPKDRFSAERLKGVDSTLKIQPAKLEDSAVYLCASSLRQGNIQYFGAGTRLSVL.

This chain links TRBV4-1 with TRBJ2-1; TRBD2 matches 10 bases. This CDR3 contains 16 residues. Germline assignment: CDR1 MGHRA and CDR2 YSYEKL. The trim removed 2 bases at V and 12 bases at J, leaving 13 bases unmatched. The CDR3 DNA follows: TGCGCCAGCAGCCAACGTATTAGCGGGGGGCCGGAGTTGCAGTTCTTC. Translation: CASSQRISGGPELQFF.

This clonotype appeared a few times. A read error may be the cause here, since a much bigger clone is one base away. The V gene is TRBV5-1, the J gene TRBJ2-7, with 12 bases identical to TRBD2. The end of the DNA aligns better with TRBJ2-5, so the J call may be wrong. Germline CDR1 SGHRS, CDR2 YFSETQ. The CDR3 runs 16 residues. This CDR3 is CASSSIATSGGETQYF. The CDR3, as DNA: TGCGCCAGCAGCTCGATAGCGACTAGCGGGGGAGAGACCCAGTACTTC.

The CDR3 loop is CSASWGTGNYGYTF. As DNA, the CDR3 is TGCAGTGCTAGTTGGGGGACAGGGAACTATGGCTACACCTTC. J is TRBJ1-2 and V is TRBV20-1; 9 bases map to TRBD1. The CDR3 is made up of 14 amino acids. Germline values: CDR1 DFQATT, CDR2 SNEGSKA (reference sequence). V lost 3 bases, J lost 2 bases, and 4 bases stayed unmatched.

This chain uses TRBV20-1 with TRBJ2-7, with 15 bases identical to TRBD2. The CDR3 runs to 14 residues. J lost 7 bases, V lost 5 bases, and 6 bases had no gene match. Germline V gene lookup returns CDR1 DFQATT and CDR2 SNEGSKA (reference sequence). CDR3 sequence reads: CSAGTSGGYNEQYF. CDR3 nucleotide sequence: TGCAGTGCTGGGACTAGCGGGGGGTACAATGAGCAGTACTTC.

The rearrangement uses TRBV20-1 and TRBJ1-5, with 12 bases identical to TRBD1. Germline loops: CDR1 DFQATT, CDR2 SNEGSKA (reference sequence). Trimming removed 6 bases from V and 4 bases from J; junction bases left unmatched: 7. The CDR3 is 15 amino acids. The CDR3 reads CSATGTGGANQPQHF. The CDR3 nucleotides are TGCAGTGCAACCGGGACAGGGGGCGCGAATCAGCCCCAGCATTTT.

The chain links TRBV2 to TRBJ2-1, with TRBD1 identical over 7 bases. J lost 4 bases, V lost 3 bases, and 6 bases had no gene match. The CDR3 sequence is 15 residues long. Per the germline V gene, CDR1 is SNHLY and CDR2 is FYNNEI. This CDR3 is CASSERGRGYNEQFF. CDR3 DNA: TGTGCCAGCAGTGAGCGAGGCAGGGGGTACAATGAGCAGTTCTTC.

CDR3 region: CASSPKGIPNTGELFF. CDR3 in DNA: TGTGCCAGCAGTCCCAAGGGGATACCGAACACCGGGGAGCTGTTTTTT. The chain employs TRBV6-5 and TRBJ2-2; tentative D call: TRBD1 (5 bases). Trimming cost V 5 bases and J 0 bases, with 13 bases left between them. This CDR3 is 16 amino acids long. CDR1 and CDR2 (germline): MNHEY, SVGAGI.

Only a few counts were recorded for this clonotype. The CDR3 loop reads CASSSTGTGFPSYEQYF. CDR3 DNA: TGTGCCAGCAGTTCTACCGGGACAGGGTTCCCCTCCTACGAGCAGTACTTC. V is TRBV2 and J is TRBJ2-7; 9 bases agree with TRBD1. CDR3 size: 17 residues. V lost 5 bases and J lost 0; bases outside the gene matches: 11. CDR1 and CDR2 from the germline V gene are SNHLY and FYNNEI. The whole variable domain, remainder taken from reference TRBV2 and TRBJ2-7, is EPEVTQTPSHQVTQMGQEVILRCVPISNHLYFYWYRQILGQKVEFLVSFYNNEISEKSEIFDDQFSVERPDGSNFTLKIRSTKLEDSAMYFCASSSTGTGFPSYEQYFGPGTRLTVT.

This clonotype was seen only a few times. The chain has TRBV7-2 and TRBJ2-7; TRBD2 matches at 9 bases. The length of the CDR3 is 16 residues. Trimming cost V 3 bases and J 6 bases; bases outside gene matches: 12. Germline V gene lookup returns CDR1 SGHTA and CDR2 FQGNSA. CDR3 coding DNA: TGTGCCAGCAGCTTGGTATTTGGAGTAGCGGGAGTCGAGCAGTACTTC. Residues: CASSLVFGVAGVEQYF.

The chain is built from TRBV11-3 and TRBJ2-3; 8 nucleotides line up with TRBD2. The CDR3 contains 14 residues. J gave up 1 base and V 11 bases, and 8 bases lay outside the gene matches. In germline, CDR1 is SGHNT, CDR2 YENEEA. DNA of the CDR3: TGTGCCCGGGAGGGCCAAAAATGCACAGATACGCAGTATTTT. It codes for CAREGQKCTDTQYF.

Remarks on this clonotype: At one end the junction does not follow the germline gene, possibly because of a read error. This chain joins TRBV2 and TRBJ2-2, with 8 bases aligning to TRBD2. The CDR3 covers 17 residues. Germline CDR1 SNHLY, CDR2 FYNNEI. CDR3 sequence reads: CASSPLSGGVNTRELFF. CDR3 nucleotide sequence: TGTGCCAGCAGCCCCCTCTCCGGGGGGGTCAACACCAGGGAGCTGTTTTTT.

A single count supports this clonotype. V and J are TRBV10-3 and TRBJ2-5, with D maybe TRBD2 (5 bases). The J call may not be correct, given that the DNA end is closer to TRBJ2-7. CDR3 length: 12 amino acids. Germline V lookup: CDR1 ENHRY, CDR2 SYGVKD. Here the CDR3 DNA reads TGTGCCATCGGCCGCCTCGGGGTCGAGCAGTACTTC. Residues: CAIGRLGVEQYF.

This clonotype was recorded a few times. The genes are TRBV10-3 and TRBJ1-5; no reliable D call. Germline CDR1 is ENHRY and CDR2 is SYGVKD. Trimming pared 3 bases from V and 7 bases from J, leaving 10 bases between. CDR3 length: 13 amino acids. CDR3 loop: CAISDGIGQPQHF. The CDR3 coding sequence is TGTGCCATCAGTGATGGGATAGGGCAGCCCCAGCATTTT.

This clonotype turned up a few times. This chain links TRBV7-2 with TRBJ1-1, with D tentatively TRBD1 (5 bases). Trimming took 4 bases from V and 4 from J, leaving 16 bases between them. Germline CDR1 reads SGHTA; CDR2 reads FQGNSA. The CDR3 is 15 amino acids. Written as DNA, the CDR3 is TGTGCCAGCAGCTCCGACCCAGGGACGGGCACTGAAGCTTTCTTT. Translating it yields CASSSDPGTGTEAFF.